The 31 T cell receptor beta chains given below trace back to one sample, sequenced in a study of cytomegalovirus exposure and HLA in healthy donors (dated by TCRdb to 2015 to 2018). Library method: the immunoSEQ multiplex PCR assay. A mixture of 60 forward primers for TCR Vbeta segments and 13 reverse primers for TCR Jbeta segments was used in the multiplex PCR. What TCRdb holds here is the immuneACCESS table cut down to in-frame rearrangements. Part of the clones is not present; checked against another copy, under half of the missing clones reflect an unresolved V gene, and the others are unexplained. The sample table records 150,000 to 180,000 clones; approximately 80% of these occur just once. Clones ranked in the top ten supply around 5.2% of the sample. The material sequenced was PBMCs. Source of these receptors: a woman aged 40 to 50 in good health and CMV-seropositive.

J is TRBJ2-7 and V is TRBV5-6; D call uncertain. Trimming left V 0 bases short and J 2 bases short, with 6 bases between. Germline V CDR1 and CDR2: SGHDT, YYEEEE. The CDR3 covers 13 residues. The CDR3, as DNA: TGTGCCAGCAGCTTGGACAGTCCCTACGAGCAGTACTTC. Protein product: CASSLDSPYEQYF.

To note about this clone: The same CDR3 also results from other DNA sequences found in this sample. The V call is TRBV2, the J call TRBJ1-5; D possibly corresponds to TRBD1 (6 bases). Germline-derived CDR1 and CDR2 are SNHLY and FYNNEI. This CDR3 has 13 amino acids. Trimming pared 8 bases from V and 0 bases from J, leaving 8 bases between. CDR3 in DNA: TGTGCCAGCTCAGGGGATAGCAATCAGCCCCAGCATTTT. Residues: CASSGDSNQPQHF. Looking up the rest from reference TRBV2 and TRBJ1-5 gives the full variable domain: EPEVTQTPSHQVTQMGQEVILRCVPISNHLYFYWYRQILGQKVEFLVSFYNNEISEKSEIFDDQFSVERPDGSNFTLKIRSTKLEDSAMYFCASSGDSNQPQHFGDGTRLSIL.

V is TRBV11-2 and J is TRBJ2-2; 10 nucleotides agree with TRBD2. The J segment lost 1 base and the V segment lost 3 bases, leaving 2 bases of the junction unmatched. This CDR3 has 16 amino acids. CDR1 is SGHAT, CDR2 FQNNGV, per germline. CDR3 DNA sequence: TGTGCCAGCAGCTTCGGACTAGCGGTGAACACCGGGGAGCTGTTTTTT. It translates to CASSFGLAVNTGELFF.

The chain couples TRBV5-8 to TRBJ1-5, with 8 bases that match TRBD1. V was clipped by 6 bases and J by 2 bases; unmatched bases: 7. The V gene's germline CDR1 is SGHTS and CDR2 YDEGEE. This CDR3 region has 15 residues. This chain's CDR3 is CASTLDRGGNQPQHF. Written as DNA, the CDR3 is TGTGCCAGCACCCTTGACAGGGGCGGCAATCAGCCCCAGCATTTT. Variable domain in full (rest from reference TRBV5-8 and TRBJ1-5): EAGVTQSPTHLIKTRGQQATLRCSPISGHTSVYWYQQALGLGLQFLLWYDEGEERNRGNFPPRFSGRQFPNYSSELNVNALELEDSALYLCASTLDRGGNQPQHFGDGTRLSIL.

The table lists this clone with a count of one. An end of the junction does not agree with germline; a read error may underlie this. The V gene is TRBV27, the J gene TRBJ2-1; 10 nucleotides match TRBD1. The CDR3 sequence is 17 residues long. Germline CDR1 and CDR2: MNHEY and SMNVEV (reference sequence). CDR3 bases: TGTGCCAGCAGTTTGGGTATCGGGACAGGGGCCTACCATGAGCAGTTCTTC. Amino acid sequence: CASSLGIGTGAYHEQFF.

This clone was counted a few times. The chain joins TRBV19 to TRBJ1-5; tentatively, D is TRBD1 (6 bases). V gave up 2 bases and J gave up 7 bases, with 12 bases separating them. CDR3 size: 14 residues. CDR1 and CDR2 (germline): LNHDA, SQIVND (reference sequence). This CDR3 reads CASSIRGTGQPQHF. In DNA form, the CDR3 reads TGTGCCAGTAGTATAAGGGGGACCGGACAGCCCCAGCATTTT.

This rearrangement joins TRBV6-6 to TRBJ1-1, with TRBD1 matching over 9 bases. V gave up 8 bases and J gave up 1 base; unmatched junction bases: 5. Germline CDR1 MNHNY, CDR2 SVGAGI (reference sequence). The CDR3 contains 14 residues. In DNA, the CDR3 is TGTGCCAGCTTAACAGGGGGCAAGAACACTGAAGCTTTCTTT. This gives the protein CASLTGGKNTEAFF.

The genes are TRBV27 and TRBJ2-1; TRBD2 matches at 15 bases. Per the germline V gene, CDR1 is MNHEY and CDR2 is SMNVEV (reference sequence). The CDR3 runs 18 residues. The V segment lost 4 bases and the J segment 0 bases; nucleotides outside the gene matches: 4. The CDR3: CASSSGLAGGTSYNEQFF. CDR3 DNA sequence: TGTGCCAGCAGTTCGGGACTAGCGGGAGGAACCTCCTACAATGAGCAGTTCTTC.

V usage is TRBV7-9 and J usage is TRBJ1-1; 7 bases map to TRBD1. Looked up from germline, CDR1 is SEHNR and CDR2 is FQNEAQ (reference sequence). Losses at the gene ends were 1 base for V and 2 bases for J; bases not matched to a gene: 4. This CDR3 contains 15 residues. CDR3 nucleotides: TGTGCCAGCAGCTTAGACGGACAGGTTAACACTGAAGCTTTCTTT. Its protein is CASSLDGQVNTEAFF.

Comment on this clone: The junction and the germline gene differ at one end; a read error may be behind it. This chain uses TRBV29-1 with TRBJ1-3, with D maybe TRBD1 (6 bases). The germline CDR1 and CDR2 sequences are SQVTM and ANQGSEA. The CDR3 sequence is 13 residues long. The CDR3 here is CSGTAVAGNTVYF. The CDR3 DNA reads TGCAGCGGGACAGCAGTAGCTGGAAACACCGTATATTTT.

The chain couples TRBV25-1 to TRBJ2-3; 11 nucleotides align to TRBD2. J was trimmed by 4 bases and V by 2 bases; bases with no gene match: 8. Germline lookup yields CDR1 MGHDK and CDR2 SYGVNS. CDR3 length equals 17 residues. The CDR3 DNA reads TGTGCCAGCAGTGAAGAACTAGCGGGAGCCTTGGCAGATACGCAGTATTTT. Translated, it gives CASSEELAGALADTQYF.

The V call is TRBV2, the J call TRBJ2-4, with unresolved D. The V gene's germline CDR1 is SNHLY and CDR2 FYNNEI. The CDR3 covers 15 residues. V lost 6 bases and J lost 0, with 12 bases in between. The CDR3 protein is CASRFESLAKNIQYF. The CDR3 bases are TGTGCCAGCAGGTTCGAGTCACTAGCCAAAAACATTCAGTACTTC.

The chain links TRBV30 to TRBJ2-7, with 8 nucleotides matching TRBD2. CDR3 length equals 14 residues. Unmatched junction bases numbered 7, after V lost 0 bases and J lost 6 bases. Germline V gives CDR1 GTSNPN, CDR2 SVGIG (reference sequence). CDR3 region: CAWSVKAGAGEQYF. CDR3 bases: TGTGCCTGGAGTGTAAAAGCGGGAGCGGGCGAGCAGTACTTC. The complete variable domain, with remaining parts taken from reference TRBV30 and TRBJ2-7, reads SQTIHQWPATLVQPVGSPLSLECTVEGTSNPNLYWYRQAAGRGLQLLFYSVGIGQISSEVPQNLSASRPQDRQFILSSKKLLLSDSGFYLCAWSVKAGAGEQYFGPGTRLTVT.

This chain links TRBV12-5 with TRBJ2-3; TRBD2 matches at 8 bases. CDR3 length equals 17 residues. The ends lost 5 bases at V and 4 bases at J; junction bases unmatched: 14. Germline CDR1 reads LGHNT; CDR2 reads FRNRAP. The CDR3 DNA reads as TGTGCTAGTGGTGGGGCCGGGACTAGTCAAGGGGCAGATACGCAGTATTTT. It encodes CASGGAGTSQGADTQYF.

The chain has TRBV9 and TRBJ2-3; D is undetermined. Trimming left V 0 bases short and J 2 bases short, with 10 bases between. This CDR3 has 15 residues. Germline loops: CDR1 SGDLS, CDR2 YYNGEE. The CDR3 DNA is TGTGCCAGCAGCGTAGGCGGCACGCACACAGATACGCAGTATTTT. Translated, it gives CASSVGGTHTDTQYF.

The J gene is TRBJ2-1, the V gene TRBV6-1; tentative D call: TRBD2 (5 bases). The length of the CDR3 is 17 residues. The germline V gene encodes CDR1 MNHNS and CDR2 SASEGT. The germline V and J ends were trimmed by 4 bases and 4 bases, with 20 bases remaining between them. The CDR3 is CASSARSFGGQYNEQFF. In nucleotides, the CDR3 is TGTGCCAGCAGTGCCCGAAGTTTCGGCGGGCAATACAATGAGCAGTTCTTC.

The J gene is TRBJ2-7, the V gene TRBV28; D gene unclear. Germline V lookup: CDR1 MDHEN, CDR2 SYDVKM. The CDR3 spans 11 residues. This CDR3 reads CVCTQDYEQYF. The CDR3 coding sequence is TGTGTCTGCACTCAAGACTACGAGCAGTACTTC.

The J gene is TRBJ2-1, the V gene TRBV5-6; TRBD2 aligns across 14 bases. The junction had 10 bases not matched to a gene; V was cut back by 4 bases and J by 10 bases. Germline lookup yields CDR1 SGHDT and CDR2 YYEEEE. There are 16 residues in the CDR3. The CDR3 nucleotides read TGTGCCAGCAGCGCGAGACTAGCGGGAGGGCCTCGGGAGCAGTTCTTC. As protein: CASSARLAGGPREQFF.

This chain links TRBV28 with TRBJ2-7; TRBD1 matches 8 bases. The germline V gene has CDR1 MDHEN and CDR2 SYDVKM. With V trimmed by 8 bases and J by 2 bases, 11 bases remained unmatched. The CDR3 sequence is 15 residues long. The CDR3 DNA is TGTGCCAGCCATTCCTTGGGACAGGCCCCCTACGAGCAGTACTTC. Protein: CASHSLGQAPYEQYF.

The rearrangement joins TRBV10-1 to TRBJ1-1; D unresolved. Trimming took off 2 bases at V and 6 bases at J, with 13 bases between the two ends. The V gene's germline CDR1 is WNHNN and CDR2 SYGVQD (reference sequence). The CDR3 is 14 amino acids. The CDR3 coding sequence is TGCGCCAGCAGTGAGACGCGCCAGGTTGCTGAAGCTTTCTTT. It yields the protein CASSETRQVAEAFF.

In DNA, the CDR3 is TGTGCCAGCAGCTTGGCCATCGGCGTTAGCGGGAGTTCCCCCTACGAGCAGTACTTC. The encoded protein is CASSLAIGVSGSSPYEQYF. The V call is TRBV5-5, the J call TRBJ2-7; 9 nucleotides agree with TRBD2. In germline, CDR1 is SGHKS, CDR2 YYEKEE (reference sequence). There are 19 residues in the CDR3. The ends lost 0 bases at V and 2 bases at J; junction bases unmatched: 15.

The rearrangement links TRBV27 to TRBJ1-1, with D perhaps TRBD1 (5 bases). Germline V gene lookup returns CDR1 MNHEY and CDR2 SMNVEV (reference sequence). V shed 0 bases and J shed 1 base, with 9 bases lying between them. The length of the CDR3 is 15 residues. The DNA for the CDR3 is TGTGCCAGCAGTTTATCGGGACTTCAGAACACTGAAGCTTTCTTT. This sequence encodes CASSLSGLQNTEAFF.

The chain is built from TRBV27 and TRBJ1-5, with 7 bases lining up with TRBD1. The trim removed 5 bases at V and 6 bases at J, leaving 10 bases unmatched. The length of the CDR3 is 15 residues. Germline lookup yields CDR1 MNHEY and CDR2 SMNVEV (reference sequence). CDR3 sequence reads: CASSPVEGAGQPQHF. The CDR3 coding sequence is TGTGCCAGCAGTCCCGTGGAGGGGGCGGGTCAGCCCCAGCATTTT.

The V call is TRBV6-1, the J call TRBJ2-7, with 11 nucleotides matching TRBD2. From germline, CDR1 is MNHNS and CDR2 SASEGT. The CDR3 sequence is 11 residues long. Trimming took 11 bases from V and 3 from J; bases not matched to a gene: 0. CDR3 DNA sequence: TGTGCCGGGACTAGCGGCTACGAGCAGTACTTC. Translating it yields CAGTSGYEQYF.

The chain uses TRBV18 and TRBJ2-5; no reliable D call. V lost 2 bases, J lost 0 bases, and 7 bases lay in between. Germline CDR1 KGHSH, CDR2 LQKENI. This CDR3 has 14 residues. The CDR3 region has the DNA TGTGCCAGCTCACCAGGAGCGTACCAAGAGACCCAGTACTTC. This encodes CASSPGAYQETQYF.

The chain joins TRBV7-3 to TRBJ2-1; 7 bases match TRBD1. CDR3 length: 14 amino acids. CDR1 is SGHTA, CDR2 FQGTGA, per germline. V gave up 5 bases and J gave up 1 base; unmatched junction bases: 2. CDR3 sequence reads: CASSLTGSYNEQFF. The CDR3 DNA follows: TGTGCCAGCAGCCTGACAGGGTCCTACAATGAGCAGTTCTTC.

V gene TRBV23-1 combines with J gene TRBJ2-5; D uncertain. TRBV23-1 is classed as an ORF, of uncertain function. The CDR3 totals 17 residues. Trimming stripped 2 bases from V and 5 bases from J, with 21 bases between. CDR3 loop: CASSQELIDKPQETQYF. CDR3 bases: TGCGCCAGCAGTCAAGAACTTATTGACAAGCCCCAGGAGACCCAGTACTTC.

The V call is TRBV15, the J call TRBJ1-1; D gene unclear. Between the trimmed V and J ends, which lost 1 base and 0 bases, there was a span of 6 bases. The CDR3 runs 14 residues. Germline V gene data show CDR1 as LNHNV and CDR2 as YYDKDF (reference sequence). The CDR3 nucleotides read TGTGCCACCAGCAGAGCGGGGTTGAACACTGAAGCTTTCTTT. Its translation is CATSRAGLNTEAFF.

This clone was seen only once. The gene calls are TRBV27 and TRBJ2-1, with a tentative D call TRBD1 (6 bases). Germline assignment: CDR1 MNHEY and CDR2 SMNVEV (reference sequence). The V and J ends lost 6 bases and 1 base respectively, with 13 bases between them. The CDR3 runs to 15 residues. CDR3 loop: CASSWDTRSYNEQFF. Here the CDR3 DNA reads TGTGCCAGCAGCTGGGACACCCGATCCTACAATGAGCAGTTCTTC.

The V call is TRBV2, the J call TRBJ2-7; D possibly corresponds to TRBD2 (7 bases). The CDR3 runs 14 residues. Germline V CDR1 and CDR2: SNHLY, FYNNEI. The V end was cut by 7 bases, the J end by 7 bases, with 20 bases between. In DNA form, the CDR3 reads TGTGCCAGCATCGAGGGGGGGTTGGCCTCGGAGCAGTACTTC. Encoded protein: CASIEGGLASEQYF.

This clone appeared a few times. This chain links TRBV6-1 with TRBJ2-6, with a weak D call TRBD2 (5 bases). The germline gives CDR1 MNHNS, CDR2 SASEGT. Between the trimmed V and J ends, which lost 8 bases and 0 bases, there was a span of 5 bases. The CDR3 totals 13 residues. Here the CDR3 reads CASRGSGANVLTF. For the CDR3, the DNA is TGTGCCAGCCGGGGCTCTGGGGCCAACGTCCTGACTTTC.